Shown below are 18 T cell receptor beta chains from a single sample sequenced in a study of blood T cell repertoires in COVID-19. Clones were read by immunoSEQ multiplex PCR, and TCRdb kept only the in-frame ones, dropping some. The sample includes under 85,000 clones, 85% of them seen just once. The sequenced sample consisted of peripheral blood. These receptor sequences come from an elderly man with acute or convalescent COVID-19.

For the CDR3, the DNA is TGTGCCAGCAGCTTATTAACGGTCTCACCCCTCCACTTT. Its protein product is CASSLLTVSPLHF. The chain is built from TRBV7-6 and TRBJ1-6; no definite D call. Deletions cut 2 bases from V and 10 bases from J, with 9 bases between. Germline V lookup: CDR1 SGHVS, CDR2 FNYEAQ. The CDR3 runs to 13 residues.

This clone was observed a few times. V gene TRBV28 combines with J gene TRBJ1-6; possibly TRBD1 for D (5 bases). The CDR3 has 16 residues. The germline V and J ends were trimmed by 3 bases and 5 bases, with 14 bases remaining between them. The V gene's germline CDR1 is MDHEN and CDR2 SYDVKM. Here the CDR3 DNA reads TGTGCCAGCAGTTTTGGGCGTGGGGGGAATAATTCACCCCTCCACTTT. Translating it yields CASSFGRGGNNSPLHF.

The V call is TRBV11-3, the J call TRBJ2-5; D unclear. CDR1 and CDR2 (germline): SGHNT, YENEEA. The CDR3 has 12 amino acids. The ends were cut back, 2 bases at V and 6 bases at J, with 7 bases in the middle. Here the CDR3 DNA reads TGTGCCAGCAGCTTAAGTGGCAAGACCCAGTACTTC. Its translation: CASSLSGKTQYF. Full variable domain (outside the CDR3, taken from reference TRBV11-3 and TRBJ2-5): EAGVVQSPRYKIIEKKQPVAFWCNPISGHNTLYWYLQNLGQGPELLIRYENEEAVDDSQLPKDRFSAERLKGVDSTLKIQPAELGDSAVYLCASSLSGKTQYFGPGTRLLVL.

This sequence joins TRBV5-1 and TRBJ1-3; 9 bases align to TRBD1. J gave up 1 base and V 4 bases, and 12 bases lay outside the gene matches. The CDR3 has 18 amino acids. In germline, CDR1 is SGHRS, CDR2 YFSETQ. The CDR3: CASSLTADRGRSGNTIYF. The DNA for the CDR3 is TGCGCCAGCAGCCTCACGGCAGACAGGGGGAGGTCTGGAAACACCATATATTTT.

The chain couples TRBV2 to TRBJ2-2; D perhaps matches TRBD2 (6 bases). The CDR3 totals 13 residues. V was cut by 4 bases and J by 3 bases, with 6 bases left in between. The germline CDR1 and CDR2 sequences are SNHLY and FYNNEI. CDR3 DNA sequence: TGTGCCAGCAGTGGCGGGGACACCGGGGAGCTGTTTTTT. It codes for CASSGGDTGELFF.

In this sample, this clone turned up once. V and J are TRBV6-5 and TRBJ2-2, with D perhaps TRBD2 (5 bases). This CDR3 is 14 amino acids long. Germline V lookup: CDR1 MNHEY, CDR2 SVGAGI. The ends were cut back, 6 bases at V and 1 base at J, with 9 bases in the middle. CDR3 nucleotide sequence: TGTGCCAGCAGAAAACGGGGGAACACCGGGGAGCTGTTTTTT. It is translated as CASRKRGNTGELFF.

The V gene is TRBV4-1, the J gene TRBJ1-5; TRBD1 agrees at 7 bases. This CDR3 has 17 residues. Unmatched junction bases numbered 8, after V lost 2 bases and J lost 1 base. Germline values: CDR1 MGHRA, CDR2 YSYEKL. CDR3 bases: TGCGCCAGCAGCCAAAGAAGACAGGGTTTCAGCAATCAGCCCCAGCATTTT. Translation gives CASSQRRQGFSNQPQHF.

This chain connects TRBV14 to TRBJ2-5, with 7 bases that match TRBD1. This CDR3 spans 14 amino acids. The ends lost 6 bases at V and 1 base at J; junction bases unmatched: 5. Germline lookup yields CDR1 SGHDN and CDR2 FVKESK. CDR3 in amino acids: CASSRDRIQETQYF. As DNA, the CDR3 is TGTGCCAGCAGTAGGGACAGAATCCAAGAGACCCAGTACTTC.

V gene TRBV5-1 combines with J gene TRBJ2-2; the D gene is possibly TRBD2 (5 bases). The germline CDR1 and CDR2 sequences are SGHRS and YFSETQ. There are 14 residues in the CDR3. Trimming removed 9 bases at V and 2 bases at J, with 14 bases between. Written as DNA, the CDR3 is TGCGCCACTAAAGGCCGGGGTAACACCGGGGAGCTGTTTTTT. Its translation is CATKGRGNTGELFF.

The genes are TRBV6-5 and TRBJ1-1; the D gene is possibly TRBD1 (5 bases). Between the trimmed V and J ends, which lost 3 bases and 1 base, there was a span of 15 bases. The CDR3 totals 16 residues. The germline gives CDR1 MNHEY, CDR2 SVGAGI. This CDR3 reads CASSYIGEGRNTEAFF. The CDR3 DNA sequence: TGTGCCAGCAGTTATATCGGGGAGGGGCGGAACACTGAAGCTTTCTTT.

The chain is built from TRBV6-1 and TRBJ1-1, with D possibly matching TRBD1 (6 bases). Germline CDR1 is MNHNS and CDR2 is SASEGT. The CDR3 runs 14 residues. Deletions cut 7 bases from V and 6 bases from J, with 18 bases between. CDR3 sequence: CASTVQGRRAEAFF. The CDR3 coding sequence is TGTGCCAGCACTGTACAGGGAAGAAGGGCTGAAGCTTTCTTT.

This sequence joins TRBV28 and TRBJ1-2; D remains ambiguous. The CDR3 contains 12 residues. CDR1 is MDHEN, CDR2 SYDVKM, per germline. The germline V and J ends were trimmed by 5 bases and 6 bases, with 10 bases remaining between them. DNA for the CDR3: TGTGCCAGCAGTCTGCGGAGGGATGGCTACACCTTC. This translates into CASSLRRDGYTF.

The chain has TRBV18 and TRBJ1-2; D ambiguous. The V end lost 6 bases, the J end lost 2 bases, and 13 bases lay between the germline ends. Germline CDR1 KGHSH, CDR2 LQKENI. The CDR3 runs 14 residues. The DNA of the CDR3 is TGTGCCAGCTCCCCTCGGGCGGGGAACTATGGCTACACCTTC. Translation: CASSPRAGNYGYTF. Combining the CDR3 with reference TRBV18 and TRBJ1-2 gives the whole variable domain NAGVMQNPRHLVRRRGQEARLRCSPMKGHSHVYWYRQLPEEGLKFMVYLQKENIIDESGMPKERFSAEFPKEGPSILRIQQVVRGDSAAYFCASSPRAGNYGYTFGSGTRLTVV.

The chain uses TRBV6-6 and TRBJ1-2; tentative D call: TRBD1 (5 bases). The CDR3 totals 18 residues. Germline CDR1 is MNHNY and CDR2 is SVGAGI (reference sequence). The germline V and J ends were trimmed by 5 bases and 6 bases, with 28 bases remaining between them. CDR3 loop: CASSPLSLGGRVTNGYTF. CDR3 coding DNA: TGTGCCAGCAGTCCCCTTAGTCTGGGGGGTCGGGTAACTAATGGCTACACCTTC.

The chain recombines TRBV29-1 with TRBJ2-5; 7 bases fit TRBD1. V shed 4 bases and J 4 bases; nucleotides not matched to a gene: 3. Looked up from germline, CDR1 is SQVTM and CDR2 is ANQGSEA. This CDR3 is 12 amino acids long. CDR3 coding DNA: TGCAGCGTTGTGGCAGGGGGAGAGACCCAGTACTTC. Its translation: CSVVAGGETQYF.

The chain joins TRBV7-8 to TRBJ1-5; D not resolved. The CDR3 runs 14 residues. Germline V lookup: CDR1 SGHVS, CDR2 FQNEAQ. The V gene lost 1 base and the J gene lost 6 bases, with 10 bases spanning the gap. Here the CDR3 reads CASSLGGRLQPQHF. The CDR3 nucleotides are TGTGCCAGCAGCTTAGGTGGGAGACTTCAGCCCCAGCATTTT.

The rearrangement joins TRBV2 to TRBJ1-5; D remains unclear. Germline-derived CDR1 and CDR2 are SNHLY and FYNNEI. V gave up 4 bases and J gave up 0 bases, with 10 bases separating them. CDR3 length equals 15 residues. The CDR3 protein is CASSVEGLSNQPQHF. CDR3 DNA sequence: TGTGCCAGCAGTGTAGAGGGCCTTAGCAATCAGCCCCAGCATTTT.

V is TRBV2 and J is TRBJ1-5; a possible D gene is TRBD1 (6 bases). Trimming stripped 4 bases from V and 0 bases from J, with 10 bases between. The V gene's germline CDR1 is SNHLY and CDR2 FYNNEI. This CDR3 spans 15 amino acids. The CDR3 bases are TGTGCCAGCAGTGTGGGGGCAAGTAGCAATCAGCCCCAGCATTTT. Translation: CASSVGASSNQPQHF.